This T cell receptor beta chain was identified in a study of blood T cells in healthy people across ages. Then a second PCR, running roughly 6 to 12 cycles, was carried out with a sample-barcoded 5' primer and a J-beta primer mix. TCRdb re-called the 5' RACE reads with MiXCR, one entry per CDR3 protein. The repertoire includes about 1.6 million distinct CDR3 sequences, around 36% of them detected once, and 11% sits in the top ten. Sequenced material: blood. This TCR was sampled from a woman aged 25 to 39 in good health.

This CDR3 is CASSSHGKNTGELFF. In DNA form, the CDR3 reads TGTGCCAGCAGCTCCCATGGCAAGAACACCGGGGAGCTGTTTTTT. The chain is built from TRBV6-6 and TRBJ2-2; D is unclear. Trimming cost V 6 bases and J 1 base, with 12 bases left between them. Germline lookup yields CDR1 MNHNY and CDR2 SVGAGI (reference sequence). The CDR3 has 15 residues.